These 6 T cell receptor beta chains were all obtained from the same sample, sequenced in a study of blood T cell repertoires in COVID-19. Using immunoSEQ multiplex PCR, the repertoire was profiled, and TCRdb retains in-frame clones only, with some absent. The sample has about 310,000 clones; roughly 88% are singletons. Sequencing used peripheral blood. The receptor source for this set is a woman aged 25 to 39 with COVID-19, enrolled during active disease.

The chain couples TRBV5-6 to TRBJ1-6; 7 bases match TRBD1. V lost 1 base to trimming and J lost 9 bases; unmatched junction nucleotides: 7. The germline gives CDR1 SGHDT, CDR2 YYEEEE. The CDR3 extends over 15 amino acids. The CDR3 nucleotides are TGTGCCAGCAGCTTGAAGGGGGCGAGCCTTTCACCCCTCCACTTT. As protein: CASSLKGASLSPLHF.

This chain connects TRBV3-1 (or the pseudogene TRBV3-2) to TRBJ1-4; TRBD1 agrees at 10 bases. Germline CDR1 reads LGHDT; CDR2 reads YNNKEL (reference sequence). V lost 5 bases and J lost 6; bases outside the gene matches: 6. This CDR3 region has 15 residues. The chain's CDR3 is CASSYSGTGDEKLFF. As DNA, the CDR3 is TGTGCCAGCAGCTATTCCGGGACAGGGGATGAAAAACTGTTTTTT.

This clone was detected only a few times. The gene calls are TRBV30 and TRBJ1-1; D might be TRBD1 (6 bases). V gave up 2 bases and J gave up 2 bases, with 18 bases separating them. There are 16 residues in the CDR3. Germline V lookup: CDR1 GTSNPN, CDR2 SVGIG (reference sequence). CDR3 amino acids: CAWSPSPGQLNTEAFF. CDR3 DNA sequence: TGTGCCTGGAGTCCTTCCCCTGGACAGCTAAACACTGAAGCTTTCTTT.

The rearrangement links TRBV9 to TRBJ1-3; D unresolved. V gave up 2 bases and J gave up 2 bases, with 5 bases separating them. The germline CDR1 and CDR2 sequences are SGDLS and YYNGEE. This CDR3 comprises 13 residues. The CDR3 DNA reads TGTGCCAGCAGCGTGACAACTGGAAACACCATATATTTT. It yields the protein CASSVTTGNTIYF.

This rearrangement joins TRBV6-1 to TRBJ1-6; 8 nucleotides align to TRBD1. This CDR3 has 14 residues. V was clipped by 2 bases and J by 10 bases; unmatched bases: 4. Germline-derived CDR1 and CDR2 are MNHNS and SASEGT. The CDR3 is CASSESRGRSPLHF. The CDR3 DNA reads as TGTGCCAGCAGTGAAAGCAGGGGGCGATCACCCCTCCACTTT.

The chain combines TRBV7-8 with TRBJ2-2; TRBD1 matches at 8 bases. The trim removed 5 bases at V and 2 bases at J, leaving 10 bases unmatched. The germline V gene encodes CDR1 SGHVS and CDR2 FQNEAQ. The CDR3 is 17 residues long. The CDR3 region has the DNA TGTGCCAGCAGCACTCCCGAGACAGGGGTAAACACCGGGGAGCTGTTTTTT. It is translated as CASSTPETGVNTGELFF.